This T cell receptor (beta chain) is drawn from a study of PD-L1 blockade in urothelial cancer. As for time point: pretreatment peripheral blood. Per the germline V gene, CDR1 is MDHEN and CDR2 is SYDVKM. The junction had 9 bases not matched to a gene; V was cut back by 5 bases and J by 2 bases. The CDR3 consists of 17 residues. Sequencing was performed with immunoSEQ multiplex PCR; in TCRdb, only in-frame clones are kept and a portion is missing. The sample consists of about 49,000 clones, roughly 78% of them appearing once. Sequencing used PBMCs, obtained around atezolizumab (anti-PD-L1) treatment. V gene TRBV28 combines with J gene TRBJ2-1, with 10 bases aligning to TRBD2. This clonotype was obtained from a man in his 70s with urothelial cancer. The CDR3 DNA reads TGTGCCAGCAGTACGGGACTAGCGAGGAGGCCCTACAATGAGCAGTTCTTC. Amino acids: CASSTGLARRPYNEQFF.